These 28 T cell receptor beta chains originate from one sample sequenced in a study of CD8+ T cells in alopecia areata. Sequencing relied on a cDNA template that was reverse transcribed from extracted RNA. The assay was immunoSEQ multiplex PCR, and TCRdb's table has in-frame clones only and misses some. This sample has more than 200,000 clones, with 67% found just once. The input for sequencing was CD4+ T cells sorted from blood, taken at week 0. The receptors shown here come from a human donor with alopecia areata.

The chain is built from TRBV2 and TRBJ1-5, with D unresolved. The CDR3 is made up of 13 amino acids. In germline, CDR1 is SNHLY, CDR2 FYNNEI. V gave up 4 bases and J gave up 1 base, with 5 bases separating them. The CDR3 loop is CASSGRSNQPQHF. In nucleotides, the CDR3 is TGTGCCAGCAGTGGACGAAGCAATCAGCCCCAGCATTTT.

The chain couples TRBV5-1 to TRBJ2-1; 9 nucleotides match TRBD2. The CDR3 has 14 amino acids. J lost 8 bases, V lost 2 bases, and 5 bases had no gene match. CDR1 is SGHRS and CDR2 is YFSETQ in the germline V gene. For the CDR3, the DNA is TGCGCCAGCAGCTTTAGCGGGAGAAGCGATGAGCAGTTCTTC. Residues: CASSFSGRSDEQFF.

The chain joins TRBV29-1 to TRBJ2-3; TRBD2 agrees at 12 bases. V shed 6 bases and J 4 bases; nucleotides not matched to a gene: 5. The germline gives CDR1 SQVTM, CDR2 ANQGSEA. CDR3 length equals 14 residues. As DNA, the CDR3 is TGCAGCGTGGGAGGACTAGCGGGGCCAGATACGCAGTATTTT. Translated: CSVGGLAGPDTQYF.

The rearrangement joins TRBV9 to TRBJ2-1, with 8 positions matching TRBD2. Trimming cost V 2 bases and J 7 bases; bases outside gene matches: 8. This CDR3 has 15 residues. From germline, CDR1 is SGDLS and CDR2 YYNGEE. CDR3 bases: TGTGCCAGCAGCGTCGCTTCGGGGGGGCTTAATGAGCAGTTCTTC. Protein sequence: CASSVASGGLNEQFF.

This chain connects TRBV5-1 to TRBJ2-2; 7 nucleotides agree with TRBD1. V shed 9 bases, J shed 0 bases, and the junction held 8 bases outside the gene matches. Germline CDR1 reads SGHRS; CDR2 reads YFSETQ. The CDR3 consists of 15 residues. DNA for the CDR3: TGCGCCACCCAGCCGGGGACAGCGAACACCGGGGAGCTGTTTTTT. Its translation: CATQPGTANTGELFF.

This clone was observed a few times. CDR3 in DNA: TGTGCCATCAGTGAACTAGCTCAATACACAGATACGCAGTATTTT. Translated, it gives CAISELAQYTDTQYF. The chain joins TRBV10-3 to TRBJ2-3, with D perhaps matching TRBD2 (6 bases). CDR1 is ENHRY, CDR2 SYGVKD, per germline. Trimming stripped 3 bases from V and 2 bases from J, with 12 bases between. The CDR3 covers 15 residues.

This clone was seen a single time. Additional DNA sequences in this sample encode the identical CDR3. The chain employs TRBV4-3 and TRBJ2-1; D not resolved. CDR1 LGHNA and CDR2 YSLEER come from the germline V gene. V was shortened by 4 bases and J by 0 bases, with 10 bases between the two germline ends. The length of the CDR3 is 15 residues. The CDR3 loop reads CASSPGGSSYNEQFF. The CDR3 coding sequence is TGCGCCAGCAGCCCGGGCGGAAGCTCCTACAATGAGCAGTTCTTC.

This clone appeared a single time. V is TRBV4-3 and J is TRBJ1-5; D uncertain. The length of the CDR3 is 14 residues. The V end was cut by 0 bases, the J end by 4 bases, with 7 bases between. Germline CDR1 reads LGHNA; CDR2 reads YSLEER. CDR3 nucleotide sequence: TGCGCCAGCAGCCAAGAGCGAGGGAATCAGCCCCAGCATTTT. It codes for CASSQERGNQPQHF.

The chain joins TRBV30 to TRBJ2-1, with 11 nucleotides matching TRBD2. Germline-derived CDR1 and CDR2 are GTSNPN and SVGIG (reference sequence). CDR3 size: 14 residues. V gave up 0 bases and J gave up 8 bases; unmatched junction bases: 3. The DNA of the CDR3 is TGTGCCTGGAGTGTGGGACTAGCGGTGTATGAGCAGTTCTTC. Protein: CAWSVGLAVYEQFF.

This chain links TRBV5-1 with TRBJ1-1; D is possibly TRBD1 (5 bases). This CDR3 comprises 13 residues. V gave up 6 bases and J gave up 0 bases, with 9 bases separating them. Germline V gives CDR1 SGHRS, CDR2 YFSETQ. The chain's CDR3 is CASKGLLNTEAFF. In nucleotides, the CDR3 is TGCGCCAGCAAGGGACTTCTGAACACTGAAGCTTTCTTT.

V is TRBV30 and J is TRBJ2-7; TRBD2 matches at 9 bases. The germline V gene encodes CDR1 GTSNPN and CDR2 SVGIG (reference sequence). V lost 3 bases, J lost 4 bases, and 7 bases stayed unmatched. CDR3 length: 14 residues. CDR3 DNA sequence: TGTGCCTGGAGCGAGACTAGCGGACCATACGAGCAGTACTTC. As protein: CAWSETSGPYEQYF.

V is TRBV6-5 and J is TRBJ1-6, with D perhaps TRBD1 (6 bases). Germline V gives CDR1 MNHEY, CDR2 SVGAGI. The CDR3 covers 15 residues. V lost 4 bases to trimming and J lost 9 bases, with 16 bases between them. The CDR3 loop is CASSFYRVAGSPLHF. The CDR3 DNA sequence: TGTGCCAGCAGTTTTTACAGGGTAGCTGGTTCACCCCTCCACTTT.

The rearrangement uses TRBV5-1 and TRBJ1-1, with D tentatively TRBD1 (5 bases). The germline V and J ends were trimmed by 7 bases and 0 bases, with 16 bases remaining between them. The germline CDR1 and CDR2 sequences are SGHRS and YFSETQ. This CDR3 is 15 amino acids long. CDR3 coding DNA: TGCGCCAGCGCCGAAGGTGGGGGTCTGAACACTGAAGCTTTCTTT. Translation gives CASAEGGGLNTEAFF.

This clone appeared a few times. V and J are TRBV9 and TRBJ2-7, with 9 bases aligning to TRBD1. The CDR3 is 15 residues long. V lost 0 bases and J lost 4; bases outside the gene matches: 5. In germline, CDR1 is SGDLS, CDR2 YYNGEE. CDR3 region: CASSVAWGQGYEQYF. For the CDR3, the DNA is TGTGCCAGCAGCGTAGCTTGGGGACAGGGATACGAGCAGTACTTC.

This clone has only a few counts. The V call is TRBV23-1, the J call TRBJ2-5; D is unresolved. TRBV23-1 is designated an ORF whose function remains uncertain. The CDR3 is 16 amino acids. The V end lost 3 bases, the J end lost 3 bases, and 17 bases lay between the germline ends. CDR3 sequence reads: CASSQPPRVFKETQYF. In nucleotides, the CDR3 is TGCGCCAGCAGTCAGCCACCTAGGGTCTTCAAAGAGACCCAGTACTTC.

V and J are TRBV9 and TRBJ2-3; 11 positions match TRBD2. This CDR3 has 16 residues. The V segment lost 0 bases and the J segment 6 bases; nucleotides outside the gene matches: 6. Germline V gene data show CDR1 as SGDLS and CDR2 as YYNGEE. This CDR3 reads CASSVGLAGGVDTQYF. The CDR3, as DNA: TGTGCCAGCAGCGTAGGGCTAGCGGGGGGTGTGGATACGCAGTATTTT.

J is TRBJ2-3 and V is TRBV10-3; D call uncertain. The CDR3 totals 11 residues. The ends were cut back, 9 bases at V and 4 bases at J, with 8 bases in the middle. Germline lookup yields CDR1 ENHRY and CDR2 SYGVKD. The CDR3 DNA is TGTGCCATTAACGCGGCAGATACGCAGTATTTT. This encodes CAINAADTQYF.

The chain combines TRBV29-1 with TRBJ1-4; TRBD1 might be the D (5 bases). V lost 4 bases and J lost 8, with 11 bases in between. Germline V lookup: CDR1 SQVTM, CDR2 ANQGSEA. The length of the CDR3 is 12 residues. Written as DNA, the CDR3 is TGCAGCGTTGGCAGGGTTGGAGAAAAACTGTTTTTT. This encodes CSVGRVGEKLFF.

There are a few counts of this clone. This chain links TRBV6-5 with TRBJ1-2; 9 bases are shared with TRBD1. The germline CDR1 and CDR2 sequences are MNHEY and SVGAGI. This CDR3 has 13 amino acids. The V gene end was trimmed by 5 bases and the J gene end by 9 bases; junction bases not matched to a gene: 7. The CDR3 nucleotides read TGTGCCAGCAGTCAACAGGGGGCCTGGAGCTACACCTTC. This sequence encodes CASSQQGAWSYTF.

The chain employs TRBV30 and TRBJ2-7; tentatively, D is TRBD2 (5 bases). Trimming cost V 5 bases and J 0 bases, with 11 bases left between them. Germline CDR1 and CDR2: GTSNPN and SVGIG (reference sequence). CDR3 size: 13 residues. CDR3 coding DNA: TGTGCCTGGGATCCCGGGGACTCCTACGAGCAGTACTTC. Translation gives CAWDPGDSYEQYF.

V is TRBV29-1 and J is TRBJ2-1, with D tentatively TRBD1 or TRBD2 (6 bases each). The V gene's germline CDR1 is SQVTM and CDR2 ANQGSEA. Trimming cost V 8 bases and J 6 bases, with 17 bases left between them. There are 13 residues in the CDR3. CDR3 in amino acids: CSKSKGGLNEQFF. DNA of the CDR3: TGCAGCAAATCAAAGGGGGGCCTCAATGAGCAGTTCTTC.

This chain uses TRBV19 with TRBJ1-5, with 7 bases matching TRBD1. With V trimmed by 7 bases and J by 5 bases, 11 bases remained unmatched. In germline, CDR1 is LNHDA, CDR2 SQIVND (reference sequence). CDR3 length: 15 amino acids. The CDR3 sequence is CASTLDRWNDQPQHF. The CDR3 coding sequence is TGTGCCAGTACCTTGGACAGGTGGAATGATCAGCCCCAGCATTTT.

This chain links TRBV20-1 with TRBJ1-2; tentatively, D is TRBD1 (5 bases). The V and J ends lost 3 bases and 8 bases respectively, with 10 bases between them. This CDR3 comprises 11 residues. Germline CDR1 is DFQATT and CDR2 is SNEGSKA (reference sequence). The CDR3, as DNA: TGCAGTGCTAGTAACAGGCAGGGCTACACCTTC. It translates to CSASNRQGYTF.

In its sample, this clone was seen a few times. Other DNA sequences in this specimen translate into the identical CDR3. This rearrangement joins TRBV28 to TRBJ2-5, with D perhaps TRBD2 (6 bases). Trimming took off 7 bases at V and 3 bases at J, with 6 bases between the two ends. The CDR3 is 11 amino acids. Germline assignment: CDR1 MDHEN and CDR2 SYDVKM. CDR3 bases: TGTGCCAGCACTAGCGAAGAGACCCAGTACTTC. Translation gives CASTSEETQYF.

The chain joins TRBV29-1 to TRBJ2-5; 7 positions match TRBD2. V gave up 6 bases and J gave up 2 bases; unmatched junction bases: 9. The CDR3 loop spans 14 amino acids. Germline V gene sequence: CDR1 SQVTM, CDR2 ANQGSEA. CDR3 sequence: CSVVGARGQETQYF. The CDR3 DNA follows: TGCAGCGTGGTAGGTGCGCGGGGGCAAGAGACCCAGTACTTC.

V and J are TRBV5-1 and TRBJ2-1; 13 nucleotides align to TRBD2. The V gene end was trimmed by 0 bases and the J gene end by 6 bases; junction bases not matched to a gene: 9. Germline lookup yields CDR1 SGHRS and CDR2 YFSETQ. This CDR3 has 18 amino acids. The chain's CDR3 is CASSLDSPGTSGANEQFF. Here the CDR3 DNA reads TGCGCCAGCAGCTTGGATAGTCCCGGGACTAGCGGGGCCAATGAGCAGTTCTTC.

This clone showed up just once. V gene TRBV5-1 combines with J gene TRBJ2-3; D unclear. The CDR3 spans 15 residues. Between the trimmed V and J ends, which lost 5 bases and 0 bases, there was a span of 13 bases. The germline V gene encodes CDR1 SGHRS and CDR2 YFSETQ. The CDR3 DNA sequence: TGCGCCAGCAGACGAGCCATATCTAGCACAGATACGCAGTATTTT. It encodes CASRRAISSTDTQYF.

This clone was picked up one time. This specimen includes other DNA sequences encoding the same CDR3. This CDR3 is CSVEVGNTIYF. CDR3 sequence (DNA): TGCAGCGTTGAAGTGGGAAACACCATATATTTT. The V gene is TRBV29-1, the J gene TRBJ1-3; D is unresolved. The CDR3 is 11 amino acids. Germline CDR1 reads SQVTM; CDR2 reads ANQGSEA. Between the trimmed V and J ends, which lost 1 base and 4 bases, there was a span of 2 bases.